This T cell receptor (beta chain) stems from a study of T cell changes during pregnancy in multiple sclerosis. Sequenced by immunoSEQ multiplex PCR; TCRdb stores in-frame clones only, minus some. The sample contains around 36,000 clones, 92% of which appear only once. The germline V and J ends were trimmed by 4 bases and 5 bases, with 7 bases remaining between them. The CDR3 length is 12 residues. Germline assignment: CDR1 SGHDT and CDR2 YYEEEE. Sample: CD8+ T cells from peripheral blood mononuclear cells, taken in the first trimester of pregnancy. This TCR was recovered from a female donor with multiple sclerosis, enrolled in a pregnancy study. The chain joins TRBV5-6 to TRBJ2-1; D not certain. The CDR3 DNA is TGTGCCAGCAGCACCATAGACAATGAGCAGTTCTTC. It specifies CASSTIDNEQFF.